A selection of T cell receptor beta chains follows, all from one sample in a study of Ad26.COV2.S vaccination and SARS-CoV-2 variants. The protocol was immunoSEQ multiplex PCR, while the TCRdb copy is restricted to in-frame clones and leaves out a portion. The profile covers about 280,000 clones, with around 87% appearing a single time and around 3% taken by the ten largest. Sequenced material: peripheral blood, taken in a trial of Ad26.COV2.S vaccine versus placebo. Receptors originate from a person aged 18-60 years who received the Ad26.COV2.S COVID-19 vaccine or a placebo. The CDR3 runs from the conserved cysteine through the conserved F or W. D genes are given only for firm matches. Only part of the rows carry a size: once, few, many, or a class if the clone is expanded.

j_gene	abundance	d_gene	v_gene	CDR3aa	CDR3nt
TRBJ1-6	-	-	TRBV7-9	CASSLSTGQHLHF	TGTGCCAGCAGCTTATCCACAGGGCAGCACCTCCACTTT
TRBJ1-4	once	TRBD1	TRBV19	CASSPRTGGLEKLFF	TGTGCCAGTAGTCCGCGGACAGGGGGCCTTGAAAAACTGTTTTTT
TRBJ1-2	-	-	TRBV29-1	CSGSDGSYGYTF	TGCAGCGGATCAGACGGAAGCTATGGCTACACCTTC
TRBJ1-6	once	-	TRBV30	CAWSVMENSPLHF	TGTGCCTGGAGTGTAATGGAGAATTCACCCCTCCACTTT
TRBJ2-7	-	-	TRBV7-2	CASSRDPYYEQYF	TGTGCCAGCAGCCGGGACCCCTACTACGAGCAGTACTTC
TRBJ2-7	-	TRBD1	TRBV15	CATSRGQGRDEQYF	TGTGCCACCAGCAGAGGACAGGGGAGAGACGAGCAGTACTTC
TRBJ2-3	few	-	TRBV3-1/TRBV3-2	CASSQRTRGTDTQYF	TGTGCCAGCAGCCAGAGGACTAGGGGGACAGATACGCAGTATTTT
TRBJ1-5	-	TRBD1	TRBV19	CASKTQPTGDQPQHF	TGTGCCAGTAAGACCCAACCGACAGGGGATCAGCCCCAGCATTTT
TRBJ2-5	-	TRBD2	TRBV29-1	CSVASLQSSGRGRETQYF	TGCAGCGTTGCGAGTTTACAATCTAGCGGGAGGGGCCGGGAGACCCAGTACTTC
TRBJ1-1	-	-	TRBV7-2	CASSSPWGTTEAFF	TGTGCCAGCAGCTCCCCGTGGGGGACCACTGAAGCTTTCTTT